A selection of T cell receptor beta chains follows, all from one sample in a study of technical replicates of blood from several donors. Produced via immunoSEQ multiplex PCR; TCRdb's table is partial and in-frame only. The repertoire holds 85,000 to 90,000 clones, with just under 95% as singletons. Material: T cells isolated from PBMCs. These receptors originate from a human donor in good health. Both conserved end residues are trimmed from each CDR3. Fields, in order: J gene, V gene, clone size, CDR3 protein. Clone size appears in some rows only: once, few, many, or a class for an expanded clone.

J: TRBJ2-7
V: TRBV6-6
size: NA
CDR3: ASSPGQGLYEQY

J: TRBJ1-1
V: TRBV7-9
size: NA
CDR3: ASSPGQGNTEAF

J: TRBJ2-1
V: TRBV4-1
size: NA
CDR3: ASSPHAGAPYNEQF

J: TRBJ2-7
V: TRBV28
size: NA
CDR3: ASETGVSYEQY

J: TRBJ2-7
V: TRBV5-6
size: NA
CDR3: ASSPGTSGYEQY

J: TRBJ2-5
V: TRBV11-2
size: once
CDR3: ASSLGPNRYQETQY

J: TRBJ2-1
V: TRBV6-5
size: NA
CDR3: ASKNSGTFYNEQF

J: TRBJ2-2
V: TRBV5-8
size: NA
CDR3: ASSLHTITGELF

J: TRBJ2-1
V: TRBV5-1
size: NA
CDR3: ASKAVSEQF

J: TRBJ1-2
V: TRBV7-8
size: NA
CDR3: ASSLEGQSYGYT

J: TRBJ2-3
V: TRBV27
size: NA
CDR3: ASSLAGNTDTQY

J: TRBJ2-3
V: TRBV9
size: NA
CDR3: ASSVGDRGGTDTQY

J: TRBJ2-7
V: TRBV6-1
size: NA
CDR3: ASSEMILRDGHEQY

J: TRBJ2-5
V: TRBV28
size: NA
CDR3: ASSLNYFQETQY

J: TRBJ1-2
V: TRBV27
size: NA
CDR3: ASSSPGENYGYT

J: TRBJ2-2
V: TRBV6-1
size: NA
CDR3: ASSALWTVNTGELF

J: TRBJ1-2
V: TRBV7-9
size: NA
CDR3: ASSLPPGSSGQANYGYT

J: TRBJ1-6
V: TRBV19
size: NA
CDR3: ASNSRGRSYNSPLH

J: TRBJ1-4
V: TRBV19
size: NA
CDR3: ASTEGQGATNEKLF

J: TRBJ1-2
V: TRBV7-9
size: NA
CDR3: ASSLEGQGASYT

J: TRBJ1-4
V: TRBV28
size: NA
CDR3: ASSAPGATNEKLF

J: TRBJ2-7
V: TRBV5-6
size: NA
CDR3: ASSPQDRPYYEQY

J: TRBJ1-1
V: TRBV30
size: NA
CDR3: AWSLGQKNTEAF

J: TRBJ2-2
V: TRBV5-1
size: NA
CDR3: ASSLARGNTGELF

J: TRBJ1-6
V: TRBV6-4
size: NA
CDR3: ASSDSLGNSPLH

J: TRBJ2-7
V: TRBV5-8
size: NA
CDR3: ASSRTGQIYEQY

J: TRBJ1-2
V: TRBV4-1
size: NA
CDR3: ASSQAAGGHGYT

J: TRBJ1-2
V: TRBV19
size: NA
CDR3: ASQIPGTDENGYT

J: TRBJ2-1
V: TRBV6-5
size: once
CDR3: ASSSGSYNEQF

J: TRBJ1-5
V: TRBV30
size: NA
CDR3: AWSVRGDQPQH

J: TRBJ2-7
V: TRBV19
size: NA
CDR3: ASSAGTGGLYEQY

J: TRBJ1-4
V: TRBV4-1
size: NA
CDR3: ASSLGQGAANEKLF

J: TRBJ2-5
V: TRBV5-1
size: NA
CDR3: ASSFDRGAGETQY

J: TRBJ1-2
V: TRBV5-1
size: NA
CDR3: ASSHGTELPPT

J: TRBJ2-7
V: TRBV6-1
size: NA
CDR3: ASISSLLGREVY

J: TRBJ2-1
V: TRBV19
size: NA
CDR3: ASTLDYSYNEQF

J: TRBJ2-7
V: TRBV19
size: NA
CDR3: ASSLPGQGTYEQY

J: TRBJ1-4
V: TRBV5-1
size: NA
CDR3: ASSSTTTGGDGKLF

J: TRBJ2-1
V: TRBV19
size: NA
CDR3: ASSTRRGDSYNEQF

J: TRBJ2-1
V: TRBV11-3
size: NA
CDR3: ASSPPHYSRENNEQF

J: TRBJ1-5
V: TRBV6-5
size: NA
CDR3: ASSPRWTGNQPQH

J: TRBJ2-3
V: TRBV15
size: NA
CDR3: ATSRGGTDTQY

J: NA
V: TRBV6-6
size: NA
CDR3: ASSVGGDEQY

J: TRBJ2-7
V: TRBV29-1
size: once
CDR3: SVLAGSYEQY

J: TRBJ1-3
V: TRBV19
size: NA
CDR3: ASSPSTGYSGNTIY

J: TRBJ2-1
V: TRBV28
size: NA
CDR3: ASSLREYEQF

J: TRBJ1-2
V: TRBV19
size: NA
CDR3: ASKGQSMIYGYT

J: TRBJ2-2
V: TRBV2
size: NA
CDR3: ASGRLVGGGELF

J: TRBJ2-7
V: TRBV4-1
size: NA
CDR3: ASSQEEGGYEQY

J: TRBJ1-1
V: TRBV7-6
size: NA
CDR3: ASSFTGLNTEAF

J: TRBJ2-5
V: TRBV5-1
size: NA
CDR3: ASSLGGAAQETQY

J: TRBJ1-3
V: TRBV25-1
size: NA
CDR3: ASSDSRGSGNTIY

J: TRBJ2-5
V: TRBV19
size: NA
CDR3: ASSILGETQY